This TCR beta chain originates from a study of CD8+CD57+ T cells in acquired aplastic anemia. CD8+CD57+ cell expansion had been shown by flow cytometry in patients chosen for sequencing. Every patient was diagnosed with severe acquired aplastic anemia. This clonotype was detected a few times. Its cognate antigen is unknown. The template used for profiling TCR beta VDJ and CDR3 was genomic DNA. TCRdb re-analysed the reads in MiXCR, keeping a single row per CDR3 protein. The sample includes hundreds of thousands of distinct CDR3 sequences, approximately 32% seen only once; the top ten take 0.75% to 0.95%. Study outcomes and limitations: Some 28 sequences, all CD8+ CDR3, were shared between patients and controls.

Germline assignment: CDR1 DFQATT and CDR2 SNEGSKA (reference sequence). This CDR3 has 11 residues. V dropped 0 bases and J dropped 14; count of bases not matched to a gene: 4. The clonotype was recovered from a human donor with aplastic anemia. The sequenced sample consisted of sorted CD4+, CD8+, or CD8+CD57+ T cells (not recorded which) from PBMCs. The V gene is TRBV20-1, the J gene TRBJ1-3, with TRBD1 identical over 7 bases. The CDR3 DNA sequence: TGCAGTGCTAGAGAGACAGGGCTATTATATTTT. Protein sequence: CSARETGLLYF.